The clone carrying this TCR beta chain showed up just a few times. These data originate in a study of blood T cell repertoires in COVID-19. The V end was cut by 7 bases, the J end by 4 bases, with 25 bases between. This CDR3 has 17 amino acids. CDR1 SEHNR and CDR2 FQNEAQ come from the germline V gene (reference sequence). Authors' methods: The authors estimated nucleated cell counts from reference gene primer amplification. The method was immunoSEQ multiplex PCR; TCRdb's version includes in-frame clones alone and lacks a portion of them. From that table come the V and J calls and clone size; the DNA was used to work out D and trimming. The sample lists about 200,000 clones; roughly 83% were seen once.

The chain couples TRBV7-9 to TRBJ1-1; maybe TRBD1 (6 bases). The sequence derives from a man in his forties with acute or convalescent COVID-19. Specimen: peripheral blood. DNA of the CDR3: TGTGCCAGCACCCCTCCGGGGGGCGCAGGCGGGGGCACTGAAGCTTTCTTT. Protein product: CASTPPGGAGGGTEAFF. The whole variable domain, remainder taken from reference TRBV7-9 and TRBJ1-1, is DTGVSQNPRHKITKRGQNVTFRCDPISEHNRLYWYRQTLGQGPEFLTYFQNEAQLEKSRLLSDRFSAERPKGSFSTLEIQRTEQGDSAMYLCASTPPGGAGGGTEAFFGQGTRLTVV.